This TCR beta chain was captured in a study of shared clonotypes between healthy human individuals. The run depth of the assay was deep. In the authors' workflow: Junction-only immunoSEQ sequences carried no quality scores, so filtering differed. TCRdb's table, derived via immunoSEQ multiplex PCR, lists solely in-frame clones and lacks some. V and J calls and clone size are copied from that table; D and trimming were computed from the DNA. Of approximately 2.3 million clones in the sample, 85% to 95% were seen once. The sample holds one count of this clone. Other DNA sequences within the sample encode an identical CDR3. The CDR3 extends over 15 amino acids. Trimming at V came to 5 bases and at J to 5 bases, leaving 8 bases not matched to a gene. The germline CDR1 and CDR2 sequences are MDHEN and SYDVKM.

The sequence came from a man aged 18 to 35 in good health. Some clones in this sample may be carry-over from other donors' samples. The rearrangement links TRBV28 to TRBJ2-7, with 11 bases fitting TRBD2. The sequenced material came from naive CD4+ T cells from PBMCs. Subset meaning: CD45RA+ positively selected. The CDR3 sequence: CASSPRTSGRNEQYF. DNA of the CDR3: TGTGCCAGCAGTCCACGGACTAGCGGGCGTAACGAGCAGTACTTC.